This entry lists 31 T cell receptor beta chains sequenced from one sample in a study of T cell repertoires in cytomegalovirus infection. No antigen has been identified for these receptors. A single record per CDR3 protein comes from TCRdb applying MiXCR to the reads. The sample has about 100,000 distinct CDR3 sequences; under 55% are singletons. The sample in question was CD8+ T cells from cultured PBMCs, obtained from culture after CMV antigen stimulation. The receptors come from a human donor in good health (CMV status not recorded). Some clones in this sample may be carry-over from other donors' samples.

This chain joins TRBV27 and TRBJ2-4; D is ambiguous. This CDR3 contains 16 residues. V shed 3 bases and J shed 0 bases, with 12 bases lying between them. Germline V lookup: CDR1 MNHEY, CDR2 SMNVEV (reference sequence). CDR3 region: CASSLLGRLAKNIQYF. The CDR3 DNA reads TGTGCCAGCAGTTTGCTGGGTAGGTTAGCCAAAAACATTCAGTACTTC.

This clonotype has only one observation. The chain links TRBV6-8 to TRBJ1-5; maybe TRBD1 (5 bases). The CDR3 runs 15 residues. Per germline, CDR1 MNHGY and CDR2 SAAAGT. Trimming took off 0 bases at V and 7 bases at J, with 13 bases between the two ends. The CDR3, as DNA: TGTGCCAGCAGTTACTCCCTGGGACCTGAGCAGCCCCAGCATTTT. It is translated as CASSYSLGPEQPQHF.

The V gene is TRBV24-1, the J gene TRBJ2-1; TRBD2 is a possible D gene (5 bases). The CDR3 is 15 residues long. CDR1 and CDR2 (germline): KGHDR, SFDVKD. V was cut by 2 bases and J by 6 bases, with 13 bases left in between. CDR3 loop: CATSDSRTRVNEQFF. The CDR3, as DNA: TGTGCCACCAGTGATTCTCGCACTAGAGTCAATGAGCAGTTCTTC.

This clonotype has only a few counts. The CDR3 reads CASSEFGNTEAFF. CDR3 coding DNA: TGTGCCAGCAGTGAGTTCGGGAACACTGAAGCTTTCTTT. The chain uses TRBV25-1 and TRBJ1-1; D ambiguous. Germline V gene data show CDR1 as MGHDK and CDR2 as SYGVNS. Trimming took off 3 bases at V and 1 base at J, with 6 bases between the two ends. The CDR3 covers 13 residues.

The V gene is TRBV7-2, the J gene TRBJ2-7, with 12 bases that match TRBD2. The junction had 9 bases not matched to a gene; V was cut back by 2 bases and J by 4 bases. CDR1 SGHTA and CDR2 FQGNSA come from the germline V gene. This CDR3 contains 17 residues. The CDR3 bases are TGTGCCAGCAGCTTAAGTAGCCTAGCGGGGGGGCTTTACGAGCAGTACTTC. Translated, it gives CASSLSSLAGGLYEQYF.

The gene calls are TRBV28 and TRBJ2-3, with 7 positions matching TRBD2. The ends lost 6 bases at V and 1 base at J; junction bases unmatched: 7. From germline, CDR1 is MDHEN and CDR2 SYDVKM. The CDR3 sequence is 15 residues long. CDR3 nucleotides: TGTGCCAGCAGCCGAGTGGGGGGGGGCACAGATACGCAGTATTTT. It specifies CASSRVGGGTDTQYF.

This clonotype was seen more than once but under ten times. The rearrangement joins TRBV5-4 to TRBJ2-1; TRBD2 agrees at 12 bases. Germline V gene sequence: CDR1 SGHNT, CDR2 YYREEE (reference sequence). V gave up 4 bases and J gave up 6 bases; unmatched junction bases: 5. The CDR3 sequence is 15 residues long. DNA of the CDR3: TGTGCCAGCAGCCCTAGCGGGGGGGCTTTCAATGAGCAGTTCTTC. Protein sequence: CASSPSGGAFNEQFF.

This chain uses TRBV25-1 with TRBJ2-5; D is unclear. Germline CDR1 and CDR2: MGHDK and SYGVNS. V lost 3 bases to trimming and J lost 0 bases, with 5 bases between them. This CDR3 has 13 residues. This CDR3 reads CASSDLYQETQYF. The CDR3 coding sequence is TGTGCCAGCAGTGATCTGTACCAAGAGACCCAGTACTTC.

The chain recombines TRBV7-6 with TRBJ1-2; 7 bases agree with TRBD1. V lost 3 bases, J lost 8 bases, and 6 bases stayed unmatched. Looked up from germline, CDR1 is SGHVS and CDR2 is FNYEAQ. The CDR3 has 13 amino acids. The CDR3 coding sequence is TGTGCCAGCAGCTTTGCGGAGACAGGGGGCTACACCTTC. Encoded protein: CASSFAETGGYTF.

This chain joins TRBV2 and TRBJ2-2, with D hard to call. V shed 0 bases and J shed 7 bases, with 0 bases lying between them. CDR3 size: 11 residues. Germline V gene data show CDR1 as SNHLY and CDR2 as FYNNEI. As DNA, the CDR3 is TGTGCCAGCAGTGAAGCCGGGGAGCTGTTTTTT. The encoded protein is CASSEAGELFF.

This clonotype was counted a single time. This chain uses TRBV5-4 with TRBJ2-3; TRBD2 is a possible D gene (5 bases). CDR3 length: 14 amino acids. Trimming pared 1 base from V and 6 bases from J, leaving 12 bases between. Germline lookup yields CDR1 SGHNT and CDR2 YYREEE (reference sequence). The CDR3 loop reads CASSLQWRMDTQYF. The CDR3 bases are TGTGCCAGCAGCTTGCAGTGGAGGATGGATACGCAGTATTTT.

CDR3 residues: CASSLGDGFYGYTF. Here the CDR3 DNA reads TGTGCCAGCAGTTTAGGGGACGGATTCTATGGCTACACCTTC. The genes are TRBV27 and TRBJ1-2; the D gene is possibly TRBD1 (5 bases). The V and J ends lost 2 bases and 4 bases respectively, with 11 bases between them. Looked up from germline, CDR1 is MNHEY and CDR2 is SMNVEV (reference sequence). The CDR3 spans 14 residues.

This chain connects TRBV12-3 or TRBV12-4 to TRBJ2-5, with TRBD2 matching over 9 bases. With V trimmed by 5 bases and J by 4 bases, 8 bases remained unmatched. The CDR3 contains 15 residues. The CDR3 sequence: CASSRASGEAETQYF. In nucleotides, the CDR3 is TGTGCCAGCAGTCGTGCTAGCGGGGAAGCAGAGACCCAGTACTTC.

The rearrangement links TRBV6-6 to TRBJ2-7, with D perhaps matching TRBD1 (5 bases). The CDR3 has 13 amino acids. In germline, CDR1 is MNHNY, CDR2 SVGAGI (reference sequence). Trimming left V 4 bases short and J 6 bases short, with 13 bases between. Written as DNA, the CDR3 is TGTGCCAGCAGTTCCATGCAGGGTCTCGAGCAGTACTTC. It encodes CASSSMQGLEQYF.

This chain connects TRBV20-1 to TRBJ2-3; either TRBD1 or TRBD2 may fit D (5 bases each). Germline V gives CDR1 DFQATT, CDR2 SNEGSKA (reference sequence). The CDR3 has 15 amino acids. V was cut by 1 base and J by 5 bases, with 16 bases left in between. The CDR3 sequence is CSARVPGPARDTQYF. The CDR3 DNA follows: TGCAGTGCTAGAGTGCCGGGACCAGCCCGAGATACGCAGTATTTT.

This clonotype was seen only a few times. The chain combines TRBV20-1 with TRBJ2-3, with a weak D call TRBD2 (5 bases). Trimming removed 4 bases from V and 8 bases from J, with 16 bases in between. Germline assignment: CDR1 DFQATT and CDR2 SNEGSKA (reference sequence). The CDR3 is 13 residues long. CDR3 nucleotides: TGCAGTGCTAATCAGTTGGGGAGAGTTACGCAGTATTTT. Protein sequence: CSANQLGRVTQYF.

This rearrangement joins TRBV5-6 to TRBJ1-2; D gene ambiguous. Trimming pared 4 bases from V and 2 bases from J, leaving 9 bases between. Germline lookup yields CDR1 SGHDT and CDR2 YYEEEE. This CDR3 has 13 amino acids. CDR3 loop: CASSLITNYGYTF. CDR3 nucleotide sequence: TGTGCCAGCAGCCTAATCACGAACTATGGCTACACCTTC.

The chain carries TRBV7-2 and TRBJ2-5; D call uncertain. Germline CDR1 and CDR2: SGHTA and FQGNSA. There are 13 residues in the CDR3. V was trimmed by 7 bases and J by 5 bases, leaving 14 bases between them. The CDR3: CASTHDWSETQYF. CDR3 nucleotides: TGTGCCAGCACCCACGACTGGTCTGAGACCCAGTACTTC.

In DNA, the CDR3 is TGCGCCAGCAGCCAAGATAATAACGCGTACTACGAGCAGTACTTC. As protein: CASSQDNNAYYEQYF. The chain links TRBV4-1 to TRBJ2-7, with D uncertain. Germline lookup yields CDR1 MGHRA and CDR2 YSYEKL. V lost 0 bases and J 3 bases, leaving 12 bases between the germline ends. The CDR3 is made up of 15 amino acids.

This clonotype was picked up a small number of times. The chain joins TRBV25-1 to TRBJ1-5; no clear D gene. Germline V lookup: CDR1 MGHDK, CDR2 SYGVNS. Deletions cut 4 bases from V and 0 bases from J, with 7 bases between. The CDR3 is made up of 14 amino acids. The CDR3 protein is CASSGHYSNQPQHF. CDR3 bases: TGTGCCAGCAGTGGACATTATAGCAATCAGCCCCAGCATTTT.

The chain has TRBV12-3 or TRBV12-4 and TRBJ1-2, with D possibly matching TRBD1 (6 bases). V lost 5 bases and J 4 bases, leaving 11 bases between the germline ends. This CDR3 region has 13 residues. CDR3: CASSPTGAYGYTF. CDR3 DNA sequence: TGTGCCAGCAGTCCTACGGGGGCCTATGGCTACACCTTC.

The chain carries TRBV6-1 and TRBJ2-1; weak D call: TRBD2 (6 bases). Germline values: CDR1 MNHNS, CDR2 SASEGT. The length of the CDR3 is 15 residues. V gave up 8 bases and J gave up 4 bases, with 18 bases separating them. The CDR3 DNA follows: TGTGCCAGCCGAAAAATGCGGGGAAATTACAATGAGCAGTTCTTC. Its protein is CASRKMRGNYNEQFF.

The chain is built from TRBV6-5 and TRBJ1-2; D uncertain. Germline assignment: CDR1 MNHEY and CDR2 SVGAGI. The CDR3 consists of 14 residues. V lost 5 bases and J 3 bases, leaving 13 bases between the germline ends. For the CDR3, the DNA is TGTGCCAGCAGTCCTACGACACCTTACTATGGCTACACCTTC. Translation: CASSPTTPYYGYTF.

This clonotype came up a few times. The CDR3 nucleotides read TGTGCCAGCAGCTTTCCTAGCGGGGGGGCGTACGAGCAGTACTTC. Amino acid sequence: CASSFPSGGAYEQYF. The V call is TRBV7-6, the J call TRBJ2-7, with 12 bases lining up with TRBD2. The CDR3 extends over 15 amino acids. J gave up 4 bases and V 3 bases, and 4 bases lay outside the gene matches. In germline, CDR1 is SGHVS, CDR2 FNYEAQ.

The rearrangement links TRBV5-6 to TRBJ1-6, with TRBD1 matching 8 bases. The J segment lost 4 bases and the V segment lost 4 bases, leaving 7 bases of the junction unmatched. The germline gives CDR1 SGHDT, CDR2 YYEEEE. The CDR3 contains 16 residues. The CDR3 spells CASSLKTGVYNSPLHF. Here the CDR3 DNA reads TGTGCCAGCAGCCTAAAGACAGGGGTATATAATTCACCCCTCCACTTT.

Written as DNA, the CDR3 is TGTGCCGGACAGGACGAAACCTTC. Translating gives CAGQDETF. The chain uses TRBV2 and TRBJ1-2; 7 bases are a match to TRBD1. J lost 14 bases, V lost 11 bases, and 5 bases had no gene match. Germline V CDR1 and CDR2: SNHLY, FYNNEI. The CDR3 is 8 amino acids.

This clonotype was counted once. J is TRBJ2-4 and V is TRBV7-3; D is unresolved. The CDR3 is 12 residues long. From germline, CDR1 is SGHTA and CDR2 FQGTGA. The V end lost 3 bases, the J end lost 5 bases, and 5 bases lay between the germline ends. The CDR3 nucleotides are TGTGCCAGCAGCTTTACCGAAAACATTCAGTACTTC. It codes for CASSFTENIQYF.

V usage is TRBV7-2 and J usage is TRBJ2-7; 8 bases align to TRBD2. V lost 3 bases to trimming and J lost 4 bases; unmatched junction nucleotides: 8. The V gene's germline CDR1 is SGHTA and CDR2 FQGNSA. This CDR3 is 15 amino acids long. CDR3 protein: CASSFDAGGVYEQYF. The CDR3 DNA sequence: TGTGCCAGCAGCTTTGATGCGGGGGGCGTATACGAGCAGTACTTC.

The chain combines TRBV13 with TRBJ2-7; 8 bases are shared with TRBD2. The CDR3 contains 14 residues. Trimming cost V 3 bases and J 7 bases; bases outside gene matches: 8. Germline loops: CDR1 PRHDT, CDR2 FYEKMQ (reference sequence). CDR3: CASSLGGGSLEQYF. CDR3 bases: TGTGCCAGCAGCTTGGGCGGGGGGTCCCTGGAGCAGTACTTC.

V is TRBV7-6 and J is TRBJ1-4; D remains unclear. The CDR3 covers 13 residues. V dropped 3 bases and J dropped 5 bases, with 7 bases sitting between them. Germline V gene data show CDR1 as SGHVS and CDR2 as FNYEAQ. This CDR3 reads CASSFGPNEKLFF. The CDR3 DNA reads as TGTGCCAGCAGCTTCGGACCGAATGAAAAACTGTTTTTT.

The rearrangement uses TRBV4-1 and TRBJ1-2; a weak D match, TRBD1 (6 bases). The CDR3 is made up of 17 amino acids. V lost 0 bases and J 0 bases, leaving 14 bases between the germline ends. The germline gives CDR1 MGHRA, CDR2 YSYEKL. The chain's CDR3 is CASSQDFEGGANYGYTF. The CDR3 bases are TGCGCCAGCAGCCAAGATTTTGAGGGGGGAGCTAACTATGGCTACACCTTC.